Listed here are 25 T cell receptor beta chains from one sample, sequenced in a study of technical replicates of blood from a handful of donors (TCRdb year 2017). Library method: the immunoSEQ multiplex PCR assay. In its TCRdb copy, this immuneACCESS table keeps in-frame sequences only and misses some clones. Where compared with another copy, unresolved V genes explain less than half of these, and the others have no known cause. The sample table contains some 91,000 clones; only one count was recorded for nearly 97% of them. The ten largest clones take up approximately 0.22% of the sample. The sequenced material came from T cells isolated from PBMCs. Source of these receptors: a human donor in good health.

The chain employs TRBV18 and TRBJ1-2; a possible D gene is TRBD1 (5 bases). The CDR3 is 15 amino acids. V lost 8 bases and J 2 bases, leaving 18 bases between the germline ends. Germline CDR1 reads KGHSH; CDR2 reads LQKENI. The CDR3, as DNA: TGTGCCAGCGACAACCGGGACTCACCCAACTATGGCTACACCTTC. It encodes CASDNRDSPNYGYTF.

V gene TRBV19 combines with J gene TRBJ2-5, with TRBD2 as a possible D gene (6 bases). In germline, CDR1 is LNHDA, CDR2 SQIVND (reference sequence). The CDR3 is made up of 15 amino acids. Trimming took off 2 bases at V and 3 bases at J, with 13 bases between the two ends. The CDR3 spells CASSITGTGKETQYF. CDR3 nucleotides: TGTGCCAGTAGTATAACCGGGACTGGGAAAGAGACCCAGTACTTC.

The chain combines TRBV7-9 with TRBJ1-5; 7 nucleotides align to TRBD1. Germline loops: CDR1 SEHNR, CDR2 FQNEAQ (reference sequence). The CDR3 runs to 14 residues. V dropped 3 bases and J dropped 2; count of bases not matched to a gene: 1. CDR3 in amino acids: CASSFGQGNQPQHF. The CDR3 nucleotides are TGTGCCAGCAGCTTCGGACAGGGCAATCAGCCCCAGCATTTT. The full variable domain, in which reference TRBV7-9 and TRBJ1-5 provide the parts outside the CDR3, is DTGVSQNPRHKITKRGQNVTFRCDPISEHNRLYWYRQTLGQGPEFLTYFQNEAQLEKSRLLSDRFSAERPKGSFSTLEIQRTEQGDSAMYLCASSFGQGNQPQHFGDGTRLSIL.

The CDR3 DNA reads as TGTGCCAGCGGCAGGGGGACACACGAGCAGTACTTC. Translating it yields CASGRGTHEQYF. This chain uses TRBV2 with TRBJ2-7; 7 positions match TRBD1. Germline CDR1 SNHLY, CDR2 FYNNEI. The CDR3 is 12 residues long. J was trimmed by 5 bases and V by 8 bases; bases with no gene match: 6.

This clone was seen a single time. The gene calls are TRBV7-9 and TRBJ1-1; D is unclear. The V gene lost 0 bases and the J gene lost 3 bases, with 14 bases spanning the gap. This CDR3 comprises 16 residues. Germline-derived CDR1 and CDR2 are SEHNR and FQNEAQ (reference sequence). The CDR3 coding sequence is TGTGCCAGCAGCTTAGCGAGGTCAGCTTGGGACACTGAAGCTTTCTTT. Its protein product is CASSLARSAWDTEAFF.

This clone came up once. This chain uses TRBV11-3 with TRBJ2-7; 11 bases map to TRBD1. Germline lookup yields CDR1 SGHNT and CDR2 YENEEA. CDR3 length: 16 amino acids. V lost 1 base and J lost 1; bases outside the gene matches: 3. CDR3: CASSLAGTGGSYEQYF. The CDR3 bases are TGTGCCAGCAGCTTAGCAGGGACAGGGGGATCCTACGAGCAGTACTTC.

About this clone itself: The conserved closing phenylalanine or tryptophan is absent in this CDR3, likely reflecting a read error. This chain joins TRBV27 and TRBJ1-5, with unresolved D. Trimming stripped 5 bases from V and 3 bases from J, with 8 bases between. Per germline, CDR1 MNHEY and CDR2 SMNVEV (reference sequence). The CDR3 consists of 13 residues. In DNA form, the CDR3 reads TGTGCCAGCAGTGGCGGGCTCAATCAGCCCCAGCATTCT. Its translation is CASSGGLNQPQHS.

This sequence joins TRBV15 and TRBJ2-7, with 8 bases matching TRBD1. V gave up 1 base and J gave up 0 bases; unmatched junction bases: 8. CDR3 length equals 17 residues. Germline V lookup: CDR1 LNHNV, CDR2 YYDKDF (reference sequence). The CDR3 DNA is TGTGCCACCAGCAGAGTGGTGGGGACAGGATTCTCCTACGAGCAGTACTTC. Its protein product is CATSRVVGTGFSYEQYF.

The J gene is TRBJ1-4, the V gene TRBV12-5, with D possibly matching TRBD1 (6 bases). The CDR3 is 15 amino acids. Germline CDR1 is LGHNT and CDR2 is FRNRAP. The CDR3 coding sequence is TGTGCCTCTGTCGACCGACAGGCAACTAATGAAAAACTGTTTTTT. The encoded protein is CASVDRQATNEKLFF. The full variable domain, completed using reference TRBV12-5 and TRBJ1-4, is DARVTQTPRHKVTEMGQEVTMRCQPILGHNTVFWYRQTMMQGLELLAYFRNRAPLDDSGMPKDRFSAEMPDATLATLKIQPSEPRDSAVYFCASVDRQATNEKLFFGSGTQLSVL.

The chain employs TRBV11-2 and TRBJ2-2; TRBD1 matches 8 bases. In germline, CDR1 is SGHAT, CDR2 FQNNGV. This CDR3 contains 18 residues. Trimming removed 1 base from V and 2 bases from J; junction bases left unmatched: 9. CDR3: CASSLGPGGYSNTGELFF. As DNA, the CDR3 is TGTGCCAGCAGCTTAGGGCCAGGGGGCTACTCAAACACCGGGGAGCTGTTTTTT.

This CDR3 is CASSEAGSYEQYF. The CDR3 region has the DNA TGCGCCAGCAGTGAGGCGGGCTCCTACGAGCAGTACTTC. The chain employs TRBV10-2 and TRBJ2-7; possibly TRBD2 for D (5 bases). Trimming took 2 bases from V and 0 from J, leaving 5 bases between them. This CDR3 is built from 13 residues. Germline-derived CDR1 and CDR2 are WSHSY and SAAADI.

The CDR3: CASSIQDRNQPQHF. DNA of the CDR3: TGTGCCAGCAGTATTCAGGACAGAAATCAGCCCCAGCATTTT. This sequence joins TRBV28 and TRBJ1-5; perhaps TRBD1 as D (6 bases). The V end was cut by 5 bases, the J end by 4 bases, with 12 bases between. Germline V CDR1 and CDR2: MDHEN, SYDVKM. The CDR3 is 14 residues long. Complete variable domain (other parts from reference TRBV28 and TRBJ1-5): DVKVTQSSRYLVKRTGEKVFLECVQDMDHENMFWYRQDPGLGLRLIYFSYDVKMKEKGDIPEGYSVSREKKERFSLILESASTNQTSMYLCASSIQDRNQPQHFGDGTRLSIL.

The V call is TRBV10-3, the J call TRBJ2-1; D is ambiguous. Trimming took off 2 bases at V and 1 base at J, with 6 bases between the two ends. Germline-derived CDR1 and CDR2 are ENHRY and SYGVKD. There are 14 residues in the CDR3. The CDR3 nucleotides are TGTGCCATCAGTGAGCGGGTATCCTACAATGAGCAGTTCTTC. Its protein is CAISERVSYNEQFF.

The chain recombines TRBV6-1 with TRBJ2-1; 13 positions match TRBD2. CDR1 and CDR2 from the germline V gene are MNHNS and SASEGT. Trimming removed 6 bases from V and 5 bases from J; junction bases left unmatched: 4. This CDR3 region has 15 residues. In DNA form, the CDR3 reads TGTGCCAGCAGCCAGGGACTAGCGGGAAACAATGAGCAGTTCTTC. Its translation is CASSQGLAGNNEQFF.

The chain couples TRBV13 to TRBJ2-7; D possibly corresponds to TRBD1 (6 bases). This CDR3 has 13 amino acids. Germline V CDR1 and CDR2: PRHDT, FYEKMQ (reference sequence). The V gene lost 3 bases and the J gene lost 0 bases, with 6 bases spanning the gap. CDR3 DNA sequence: TGTGCCAGCAGCTTGGACAGCTCCTACGAGCAGTACTTC. This encodes CASSLDSSYEQYF.

A single count supports this clone. The CDR3 nucleotides read TGTGCCAGCAGCTTAGTCAGCGGTGAGCAGTTCTTC. It yields the protein CASSLVSGEQFF. This sequence joins TRBV11-2 and TRBJ2-1, with a tentative D call TRBD2 (5 bases). Trimming pared 1 base from V and 9 bases from J, leaving 7 bases between. The CDR3 is 12 amino acids. Per the germline V gene, CDR1 is SGHAT and CDR2 is FQNNGV.

This sequence joins TRBV13 and TRBJ2-7, with D possibly matching TRBD1 (5 bases). The CDR3 is 18 residues long. CDR1 and CDR2 from the germline V gene are PRHDT and FYEKMQ (reference sequence). Trimming removed 0 bases at V and 1 base at J, with 19 bases between. The DNA of the CDR3 is TGTGCCAGCAGCTTAGGTACGCCAAAGGGGAATCGGTCCTACGAGCAGTACTTC. This gives the protein CASSLGTPKGNRSYEQYF.

The chain links TRBV10-2 to TRBJ1-1; D gene ambiguous. Trimming pared 0 bases from V and 11 bases from J, leaving 13 bases between. Germline V gene lookup returns CDR1 WSHSY and CDR2 SAAADI. CDR3 length: 13 amino acids. CDR3 loop: CASSESVEGWAFF. The CDR3 DNA follows: TGCGCCAGCAGTGAGTCCGTAGAGGGATGGGCTTTCTTT.

The rearrangement joins TRBV11-2 to TRBJ1-3; 7 positions agree with TRBD1. V lost 4 bases, J lost 2 bases, and 11 bases stayed unmatched. The CDR3 consists of 17 residues. From germline, CDR1 is SGHAT and CDR2 FQNNGV. The CDR3 region is CASSWTGGGQPGNTIYF. CDR3 bases: TGTGCCAGCAGCTGGACAGGCGGAGGTCAGCCTGGAAACACCATATATTTT.

The chain employs TRBV7-2 and TRBJ2-4, with D maybe TRBD1 (6 bases). CDR3 length: 16 residues. Germline lookup yields CDR1 SGHTA and CDR2 FQGNSA. Deletions cut 4 bases from V and 2 bases from J, with 15 bases between. This chain's CDR3 is CASSSLGQRSKNIQYF. The CDR3 region has the DNA TGTGCCAGCAGCTCCCTCGGACAGAGATCCAAAAACATTCAGTACTTC.

This chain links TRBV28 with TRBJ2-7; TRBD1 is a possible D gene (6 bases). Germline CDR1 is MDHEN and CDR2 is SYDVKM. The CDR3 totals 14 residues. The V end was cut by 10 bases, the J end by 2 bases, with 18 bases between. CDR3 region: CATNSGQRTYEQYF. The CDR3 DNA sequence: TGTGCCACGAACAGCGGACAGCGAACCTACGAGCAGTACTTC. Full variable domain (outside the CDR3, taken from reference TRBV28 and TRBJ2-7): DVKVTQSSRYLVKRTGEKVFLECVQDMDHENMFWYRQDPGLGLRLIYFSYDVKMKEKGDIPEGYSVSREKKERFSLILESASTNQTSMYLCATNSGQRTYEQYFGPGTRLTVT.

This clone was seen a single time. The chain joins TRBV13 to TRBJ2-7, with D uncertain. The CDR3 loop spans 12 amino acids. V was clipped by 2 bases and J by 4 bases, with 6 bases between them. Germline CDR1 is PRHDT and CDR2 is FYEKMQ (reference sequence). The CDR3 is CASSLNGYEQYF. The DNA for the CDR3 is TGTGCCAGCAGCTTAAACGGTTACGAGCAGTACTTC.

V is TRBV29-1 and J is TRBJ2-3; TRBD2 matches at 9 bases. The germline gives CDR1 SQVTM, CDR2 ANQGSEA. CDR3 length: 12 amino acids. V lost 7 bases and J lost 2; bases outside the gene matches: 1. CDR3 sequence: CSGLADTDTQYF. The CDR3 nucleotides are TGCAGCGGACTAGCGGACACAGATACGCAGTATTTT.

The count of this clone is one. The rearrangement joins TRBV29-1 to TRBJ2-3, with a possible D match to TRBD1 (5 bases). The CDR3 is 15 residues long. CDR1 SQVTM and CDR2 ANQGSEA come from the germline V gene. Trimming cost V 7 bases and J 3 bases, with 20 bases left between them. CDR3: CSANIRRVVTDTQYF. The CDR3 coding sequence is TGCAGCGCAAACATTCGCAGGGTCGTAACAGATACGCAGTATTTT.

This chain joins TRBV13 and TRBJ1-5; D uncertain. Trimming took 3 bases from V and 4 from J, leaving 4 bases between them. Germline lookup yields CDR1 PRHDT and CDR2 FYEKMQ (reference sequence). The CDR3 is 12 amino acids. In nucleotides, the CDR3 is TGTGCCAGCAGCTTCCTTAATCAGCCCCAGCATTTT. It encodes CASSFLNQPQHF.